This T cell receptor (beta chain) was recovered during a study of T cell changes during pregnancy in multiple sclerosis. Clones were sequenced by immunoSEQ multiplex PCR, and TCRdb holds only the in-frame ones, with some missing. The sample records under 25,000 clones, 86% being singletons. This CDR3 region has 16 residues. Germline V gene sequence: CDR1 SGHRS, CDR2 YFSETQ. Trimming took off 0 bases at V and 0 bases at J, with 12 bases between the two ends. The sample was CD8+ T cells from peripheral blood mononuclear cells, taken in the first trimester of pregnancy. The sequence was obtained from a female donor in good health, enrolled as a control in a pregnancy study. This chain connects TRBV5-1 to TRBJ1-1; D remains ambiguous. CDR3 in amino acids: CASSLDTVAMNTEAFF. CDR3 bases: TGCGCCAGCAGCTTGGATACAGTCGCTATGAACACTGAAGCTTTCTTT. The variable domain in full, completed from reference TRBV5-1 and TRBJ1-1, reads KAGVTQTPRYLIKTRGQQVTLSCSPISGHRSVSWYQQTPGQGLQFLFEYFSETQRNKGNFPGRFSGRQFSNSRSEMNVSTLELGDSALYLCASSLDTVAMNTEAFFGQGTRLTVV.